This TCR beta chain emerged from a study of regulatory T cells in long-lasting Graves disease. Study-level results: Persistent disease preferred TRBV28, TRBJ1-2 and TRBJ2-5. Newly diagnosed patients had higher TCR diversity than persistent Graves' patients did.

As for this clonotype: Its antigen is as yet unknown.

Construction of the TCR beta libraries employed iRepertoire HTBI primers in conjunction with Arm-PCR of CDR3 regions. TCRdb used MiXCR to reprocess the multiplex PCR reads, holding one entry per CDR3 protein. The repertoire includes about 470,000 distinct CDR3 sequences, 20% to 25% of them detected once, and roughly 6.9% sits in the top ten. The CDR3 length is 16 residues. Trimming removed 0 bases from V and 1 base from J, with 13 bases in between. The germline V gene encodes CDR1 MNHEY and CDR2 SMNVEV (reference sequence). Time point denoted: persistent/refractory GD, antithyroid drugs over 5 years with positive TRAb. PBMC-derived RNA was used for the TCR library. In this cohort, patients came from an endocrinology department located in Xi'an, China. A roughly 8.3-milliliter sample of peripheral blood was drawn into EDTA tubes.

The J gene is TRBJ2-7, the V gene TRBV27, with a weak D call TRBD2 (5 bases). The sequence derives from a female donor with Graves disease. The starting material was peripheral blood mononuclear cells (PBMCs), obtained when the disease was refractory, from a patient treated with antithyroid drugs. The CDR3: CASSLSEPADSYEQYF. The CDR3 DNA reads TGTGCCAGCAGTTTATCCGAGCCAGCGGATTCCTACGAGCAGTACTTC.